The 12 T cell receptor beta chains presented below share a single source sample, sequenced in a study of T cell changes during pregnancy in multiple sclerosis. Clones were sequenced by immunoSEQ multiplex PCR, and TCRdb holds only the in-frame ones, with some missing. The top ten clones hold 0.99% of a sample with 100,000 or so clones, about 94% of them seen once. Material: peripheral blood, obtained after pregnancy. All receptors derive from a female donor with multiple sclerosis, enrolled in a pregnancy study.

The genes are TRBV10-3 and TRBJ2-3; tentatively, D is TRBD2 (5 bases). The germline gives CDR1 ENHRY, CDR2 SYGVKD. Trimming cost V 2 bases and J 1 base, with 13 bases left between them. This CDR3 contains 16 residues. DNA of the CDR3: TGTGCCATCAGTGAGGGGAGTAATCTTGGCACAGATACGCAGTATTTT. Protein sequence: CAISEGSNLGTDTQYF.

The gene calls are TRBV4-3 and TRBJ1-5; unclear D gene. Germline CDR1 LGHNA, CDR2 YSLEER. This CDR3 has 15 amino acids. The V end lost 1 base, the J end lost 3 bases, and 10 bases lay between the germline ends. The CDR3 DNA follows: TGCGCCAGCAGCCAAGTTTGGCAGAACAATCAGCCCCAGCATTTT. Protein: CASSQVWQNNQPQHF.

The V call is TRBV6-1, the J call TRBJ2-7; perhaps TRBD1 as D (6 bases). This CDR3 is 14 amino acids long. Germline loops: CDR1 MNHNS, CDR2 SASEGT. The germline V and J ends were trimmed by 5 bases and 5 bases, with 16 bases remaining between them. The CDR3 loop is CASSSLFGGDEQYF. The CDR3 DNA reads as TGTGCCAGCAGTTCCCTATTTGGGGGCGACGAGCAGTACTTC.

This clone was seen just once. CDR3 region: CASSLVLAGGDTQYF. In nucleotides, the CDR3 is TGTGCCAGCAGCTTAGTTCTAGCGGGAGGGGATACGCAGTATTTT. This chain connects TRBV13 to TRBJ2-3; the match to TRBD2 covers 12 bases. Looked up from germline, CDR1 is PRHDT and CDR2 is FYEKMQ (reference sequence). The CDR3 runs to 15 residues. With V trimmed by 1 base and J by 6 bases, 2 bases remained unmatched.

This rearrangement joins TRBV5-5 to TRBJ2-2; 10 nucleotides align to TRBD2. Germline CDR1 SGHKS, CDR2 YYEKEE (reference sequence). Trimming removed 4 bases from V and 3 bases from J; junction bases left unmatched: 9. The length of the CDR3 is 17 residues. The CDR3 region is CASSPRWTSGYTGELFF. The CDR3 DNA follows: TGTGCCAGCAGCCCCCGCTGGACTAGCGGATACACCGGGGAGCTGTTTTTT. Filled out from reference TRBV5-5 and TRBJ2-2, the complete variable domain reads DAGVTQSPTHLIKTRGQQVTLRCSPISGHKSVSWYQQVLGQGPQFIFQYYEKEERGRGNFPDRFSARQFPNYSSELNVNALLLGDSALYLCASSPRWTSGYTGELFFGEGSRLTVL.

The V and J genes are TRBV2 and TRBJ2-1; TRBD2 agrees at 11 bases. The germline gives CDR1 SNHLY, CDR2 FYNNEI. The trim removed 6 bases at V and 5 bases at J, leaving 9 bases unmatched. The CDR3 extends over 16 amino acids. Here the CDR3 reads CASRALLAGVNNEQFF. In DNA form, the CDR3 reads TGTGCCAGCAGAGCCTTACTAGCGGGAGTGAACAATGAGCAGTTCTTC.

The sample holds one count of this clone. This rearrangement joins TRBV4-2 to TRBJ2-1; 12 bases fit TRBD2. Per germline, CDR1 LGHNA and CDR2 YNFKEQ. After removal of 0 bases from V and 4 bases from J, the junction contained 7 bases not matched to a gene. There are 18 residues in the CDR3. The CDR3 region is CASSQEGELAGGYNEQFF. Here the CDR3 DNA reads TGTGCCAGCAGCCAAGAGGGGGAACTAGCGGGAGGATACAATGAGCAGTTCTTC.

V and J are TRBV19 and TRBJ2-1; no firm D call. Germline V gene lookup returns CDR1 LNHDA and CDR2 SQIVND (reference sequence). Deletions cut 9 bases from V and 3 bases from J, with 15 bases between. The CDR3 has 14 residues. In nucleotides, the CDR3 is TGTGCCAGCCAAGTACGCGATCGCTACAATGAGCAGTTCTTC. Residues: CASQVRDRYNEQFF.

This chain connects TRBV28 to TRBJ2-1; the match to TRBD2 covers 8 bases. Germline values: CDR1 MDHEN, CDR2 SYDVKM. This CDR3 has 14 residues. After removal of 5 bases from V and 4 bases from J, the junction contained 4 bases not matched to a gene. CDR3 coding DNA: TGTGCCAGCAGTAGCGGGGGCCTATACAATGAGCAGTTCTTC. Translating gives CASSSGGLYNEQFF.

This chain connects TRBV11-2 to TRBJ2-3, with 7 bases fitting TRBD2. The V segment lost 4 bases and the J segment 2 bases; nucleotides outside the gene matches: 9. The CDR3 has 16 residues. Germline CDR1 and CDR2: SGHAT and FQNNGV. CDR3 DNA sequence: TGTGCCAGCAGCTCGTACACTAGCGCCGCCACAGATACGCAGTATTTT. It codes for CASSSYTSAATDTQYF.

The gene calls are TRBV5-5 and TRBJ1-4; 9 bases agree with TRBD1. Germline-derived CDR1 and CDR2 are SGHKS and YYEKEE (reference sequence). This CDR3 is built from 15 residues. Unmatched junction bases numbered 5, after V lost 2 bases and J lost 6 bases. The CDR3 nucleotides are TGTGCCAGCAGCTTACAGGGGGCTGGGGATGAAAAACTGTTTTTT. Its protein product is CASSLQGAGDEKLFF.

The genes are TRBV4-3 and TRBJ2-3, with D uncertain. Germline lookup yields CDR1 LGHNA and CDR2 YSLEER. V was clipped by 0 bases and J by 2 bases, with 9 bases between them. CDR3 size: 15 residues. The CDR3 nucleotides read TGCGCCAGCAGCCAAGATAGCCTCCCCACAGATACGCAGTATTTT. Its translation is CASSQDSLPTDTQYF.